Listed below are T cell receptor beta chains from one sample, sequenced in a study of STAT5B mutations in CD4+ large granular lymphocyte leukemia. Clones were sequenced by immunoSEQ multiplex PCR, and TCRdb holds only the in-frame ones, with some missing. Of 20,000 or so clones in the sample, around 76% are singletons; the top ten hold 0.35% to 0.45%. Sequenced sample: CD4+ T cells from blood buffy coats. The receptors shown here come from a human donor in good health. CDR3s include the opening cysteine and the closing phenylalanine or tryptophan. D genes are given only for firm matches. Size is omitted from some rows. Given values are once, few, many or a class for expanded clones.

d_call | j_call | clone_size | v_call | cdr3_nt | cdr3_aa
TRBD2 | TRBJ2-1 | NA | TRBV12-5 | TGTGCTAGTGGCCTCCGACTAGCTGGTGAGCAGTTCTTC | CASGLRLAGEQFF
NA | TRBJ2-2 | NA | TRBV5-1 | TGCGCCAGCAGCTTATACCCTTTCGGGCAGGTGAACACCGGGGAGCTGTTTTTT | CASSLYPFGQVNTGELFF
TRBD1 | TRBJ1-4 | NA | TRBV28 | TGTGCCAGCAGTTGGGACAGCAATGAAAAACTGTTTTTT | CASSWDSNEKLFF
TRBD1 | TRBJ1-3 | NA | TRBV5-4 | TGTGCCAGCAGCTTGGGCGGACAGGGGGCTGGAAACACCATATATTTT | CASSLGGQGAGNTIYF
NA | TRBJ1-2 | NA | TRBV29-1 | TGCAGCGTTGGGACCGCGAACTATGGCTACACCTTC | CSVGTANYGYTF
TRBD2 | TRBJ2-5 | NA | TRBV2 | TGTGCCAGCAGCACTAGCGGGGGGACTGTGAAGGAGACCCAGTACTTC | CASSTSGGTVKETQYF
NA | TRBJ2-7 | NA | TRBV18 | TGTGCCAGCTCACCGACTGCCACCTACGAGCAGTACTTC | CASSPTATYEQYF
NA | TRBJ2-7 | NA | TRBV7-2 | TGTGCCAGCAGCTTAAAGCTCGGGGGCACCTACGAGCAGTACTTC | CASSLKLGGTYEQYF
TRBD2 | TRBJ2-1 | NA | TRBV29-1 | TGCAGCGTTTCTAGCGGGAATGAGCAGTTCTTC | CSVSSGNEQFF
NA | TRBJ2-2 | NA | TRBV6-4 | TGTGCCAGCAGTGACCAGCGGTTCGGGAACACCGGGGAGCTGTTTTTT | CASSDQRFGNTGELFF
NA | TRBJ1-5 | few | TRBV19 | TGTGCCAGTAGTATGGGGACAACGTATCAGCCCCAGCATTTT | CASSMGTTYQPQHF
NA | TRBJ2-1 | NA | TRBV10-1 | TGCGCCAGCAGCGCAACGATCAACAAGGGCGTGCATGAGCAGTTCTTC | CASSATINKGVHEQFF
NA | TRBJ1-1 | NA | TRBV4-2 | TGTGCCAGCAGCCAAGATTGGGGGGCGTCTGAAGCTTTCTTT | CASSQDWGASEAFF
NA | TRBJ2-7 | NA | TRBV28 | TGTGCCAGCAGGCAAGCGGCTTACGAGCAGTACTTC | CASRQAAYEQYF
TRBD2 | TRBJ2-7 | few | TRBV11-2 | TGTGCCAGCAGCTTTACAGCGGGAGTATCCTACGAGCAGTACTTC | CASSFTAGVSYEQYF
NA | TRBJ2-5 | NA | TRBV18 | TGTGCCAGCTCTACCACACGGGGAAACCAAGAGACCCAGTACTTC | CASSTTRGNQETQYF
NA | TRBJ1-6 | few | TRBV6-5 | TGTGCCAGCAAGGGGGACGCCAATTCACCCCTCCACTTT | CASKGDANSPLHF
NA | TRBJ2-7 | few | TRBV7-3 | TGTGCCAGCAGCTTAACCAGGGGAGCGAGGGAGCAGTACTTC | CASSLTRGAREQYF
TRBD1 | TRBJ1-2 | few | TRBV5-4 | TGTGCCAGCAGCTTGCAGGGGGCTTATGGCTACACCTTC | CASSLQGAYGYTF
NA | TRBJ1-2 | NA | TRBV27 | TGTGCCAGCAGTTTGAATCCACAAAACTATGGCTACACCTTC | CASSLNPQNYGYTF
NA | TRBJ2-3 | NA | TRBV7-2 | TGTGCCAGCAGCCCCCGGAGCGCCGGGGCAGATACGCAGTATTTT | CASSPRSAGADTQYF
TRBD2 | TRBJ2-3 | NA | TRBV29-1 | TGCAGCGTTGTCGGGGGCGCATTTAGCGGGAGAGGCACAGATACGCAGTATTTT | CSVVGGAFSGRGTDTQYF
TRBD1 | TRBJ1-1 | NA | TRBV29-1 | TGCAGCGTGGAAAATACAGGGGGCACTGAAGCTTTCTTT | CSVENTGGTEAFF
TRBD1 | TRBJ1-5 | NA | TRBV30 | TGTGCCTGGAGTGCACAGGGGGCCCCCAATCAGCCCCAGCATTTT | CAWSAQGAPNQPQHF
NA | TRBJ2-3 | NA | TRBV6-5 | TGTGCCAGCAGGGGGGGTCTTTACACAGATACGCAGTATTTT | CASRGGLYTDTQYF
TRBD1 | TRBJ2-5 | NA | TRBV7-2 | TGTGCCAGCAGCCTTACAGGGGGTCAAGAGACCCAGTACTTC | CASSLTGGQETQYF
NA | TRBJ1-3 | NA | TRBV28 | TGTGCCAGCAGCAGGACTGATTACGGAAACACCATATATTTT | CASSRTDYGNTIYF
TRBD1 | TRBJ1-3 | NA | TRBV6-5 | TGTGCCAGCAGTTCCGGGACAGGGGATAGGTTCGGATATTTT | CASSSGTGDRFGYF
NA | TRBJ2-6 | once | TRBV28 | TGTGCCAGCAGTATTGGGGCTGGGGCCAACGTCCTGACTTTC | CASSIGAGANVLTF
TRBD1 | TRBJ2-7 | NA | TRBV5-4 | TGTGCCAGCAGCTTGAGGACAGGAACTGTCGAGCAGTACTTC | CASSLRTGTVEQYF
TRBD2 | TRBJ2-1 | NA | TRBV5-4 | TGTGCCAGCAGCTTAGAACTAGCGGGGGGGCCCCATGAGCAGTTCTTC | CASSLELAGGPHEQFF